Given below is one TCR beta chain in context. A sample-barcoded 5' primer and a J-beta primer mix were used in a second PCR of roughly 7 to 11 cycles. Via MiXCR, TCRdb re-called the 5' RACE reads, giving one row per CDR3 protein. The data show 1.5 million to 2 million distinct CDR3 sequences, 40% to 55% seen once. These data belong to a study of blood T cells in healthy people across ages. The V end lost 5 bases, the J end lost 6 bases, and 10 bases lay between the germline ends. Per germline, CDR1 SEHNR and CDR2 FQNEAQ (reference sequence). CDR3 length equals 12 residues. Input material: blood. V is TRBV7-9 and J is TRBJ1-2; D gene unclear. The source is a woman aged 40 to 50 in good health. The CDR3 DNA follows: TGTGCCAGCAGCGTAGAAGTGGATGGCTACACCTTC. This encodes CASSVEVDGYTF. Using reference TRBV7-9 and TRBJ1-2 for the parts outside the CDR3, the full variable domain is DTGVSQNPRHKITKRGQNVTFRCDPISEHNRLYWYRQTLGQGPEFLTYFQNEAQLEKSRLLSDRFSAERPKGSFSTLEIQRTEQGDSAMYLCASSVEVDGYTFGSGTRLTVV.